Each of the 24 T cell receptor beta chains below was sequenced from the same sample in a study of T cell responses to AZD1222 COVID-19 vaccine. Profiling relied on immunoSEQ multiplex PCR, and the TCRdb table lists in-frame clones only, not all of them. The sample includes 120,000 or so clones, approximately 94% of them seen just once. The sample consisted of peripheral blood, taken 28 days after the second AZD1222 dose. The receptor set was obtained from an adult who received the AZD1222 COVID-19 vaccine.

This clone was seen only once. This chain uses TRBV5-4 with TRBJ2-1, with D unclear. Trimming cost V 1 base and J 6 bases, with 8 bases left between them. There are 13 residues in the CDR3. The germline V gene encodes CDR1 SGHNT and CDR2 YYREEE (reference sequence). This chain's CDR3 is CASSLISGNEQFF. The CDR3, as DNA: TGTGCCAGCAGCTTGATCTCGGGCAATGAGCAGTTCTTC.

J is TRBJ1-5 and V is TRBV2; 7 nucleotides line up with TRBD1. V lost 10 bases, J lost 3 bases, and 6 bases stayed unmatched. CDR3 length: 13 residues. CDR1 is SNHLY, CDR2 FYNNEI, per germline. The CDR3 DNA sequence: TGTGCCACCCAAGGGACAGACAATCAGCCCCAGCATTTT. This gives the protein CATQGTDNQPQHF.

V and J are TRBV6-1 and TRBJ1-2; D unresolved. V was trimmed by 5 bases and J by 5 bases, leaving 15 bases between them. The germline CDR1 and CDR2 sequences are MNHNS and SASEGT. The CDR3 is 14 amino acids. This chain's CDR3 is CASSYGTADYGYTF. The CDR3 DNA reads TGTGCCAGCAGTTATGGTACGGCTGATTATGGCTACACCTTC.

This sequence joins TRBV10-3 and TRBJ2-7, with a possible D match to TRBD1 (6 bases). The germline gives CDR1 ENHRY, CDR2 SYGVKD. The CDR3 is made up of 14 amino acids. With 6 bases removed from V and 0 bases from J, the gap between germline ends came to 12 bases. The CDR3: CAIRDTGSSYEQYF. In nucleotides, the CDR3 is TGTGCCATCAGAGACACAGGGAGCTCCTACGAGCAGTACTTC.

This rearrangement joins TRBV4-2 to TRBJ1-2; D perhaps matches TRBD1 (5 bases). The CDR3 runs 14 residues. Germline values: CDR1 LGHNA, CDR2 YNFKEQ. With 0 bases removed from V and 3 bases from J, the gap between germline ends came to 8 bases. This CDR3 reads CASSQEQVYYGYTF. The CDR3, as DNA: TGTGCCAGCAGCCAAGAACAGGTCTACTATGGCTACACCTTC.

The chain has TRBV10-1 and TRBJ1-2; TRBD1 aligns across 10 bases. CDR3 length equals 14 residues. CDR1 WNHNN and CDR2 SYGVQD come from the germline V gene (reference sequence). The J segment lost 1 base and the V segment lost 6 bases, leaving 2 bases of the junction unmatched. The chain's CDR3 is CASSDRGLNYGYTF. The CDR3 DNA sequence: TGCGCCAGCAGCGACAGGGGGCTTAACTATGGCTACACCTTC.

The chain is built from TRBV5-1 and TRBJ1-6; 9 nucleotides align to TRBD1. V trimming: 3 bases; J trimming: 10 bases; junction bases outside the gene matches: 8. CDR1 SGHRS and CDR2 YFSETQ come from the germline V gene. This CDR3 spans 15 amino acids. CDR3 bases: TGCGCCAGCAGCTCGACAGGGGGAGTAGGATCACCCCTCCACTTT. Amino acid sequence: CASSSTGGVGSPLHF. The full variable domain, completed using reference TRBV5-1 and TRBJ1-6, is KAGVTQTPRYLIKTRGQQVTLSCSPISGHRSVSWYQQTPGQGLQFLFEYFSETQRNKGNFPGRFSGRQFSNSRSEMNVSTLELGDSALYLCASSSTGGVGSPLHFGNGTRLTVT.

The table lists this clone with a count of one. The CDR3 sequence: CASSFIGLLNTEAFF. The CDR3 DNA follows: TGTGCCAGCAGTTTCATCGGATTGCTCAACACTGAAGCTTTCTTT. The J gene is TRBJ1-1, the V gene TRBV6-5, with D uncertain. Per the germline V gene, CDR1 is MNHEY and CDR2 is SVGAGI. This CDR3 is built from 15 residues. Deletions cut 4 bases from V and 2 bases from J, with 14 bases between.

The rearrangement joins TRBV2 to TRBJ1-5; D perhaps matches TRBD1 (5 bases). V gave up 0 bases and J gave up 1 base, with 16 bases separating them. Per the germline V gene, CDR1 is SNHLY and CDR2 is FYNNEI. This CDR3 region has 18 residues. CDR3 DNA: TGTGCCAGCAGTGAAGCACTCTTCGACAGTATGAGCAATCAGCCCCAGCATTTT. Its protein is CASSEALFDSMSNQPQHF.

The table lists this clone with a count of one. CDR3 coding DNA: TGTGCCAGCAGTTACGAAGGTTGGGTGAACACTGAAGCTTTCTTT. As protein: CASSYEGWVNTEAFF. The chain is built from TRBV6-5 and TRBJ1-1, with no clear D. The CDR3 is made up of 15 amino acids. Trimming took off 2 bases at V and 0 bases at J, with 10 bases between the two ends. In germline, CDR1 is MNHEY, CDR2 SVGAGI.

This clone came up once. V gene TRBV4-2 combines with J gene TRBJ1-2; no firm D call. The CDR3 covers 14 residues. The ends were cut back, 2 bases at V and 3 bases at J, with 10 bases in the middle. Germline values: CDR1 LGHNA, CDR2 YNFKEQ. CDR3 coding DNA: TGTGCCAGCAGCCAAACGGACGGGTACTATGGCTACACCTTC. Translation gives CASSQTDGYYGYTF.

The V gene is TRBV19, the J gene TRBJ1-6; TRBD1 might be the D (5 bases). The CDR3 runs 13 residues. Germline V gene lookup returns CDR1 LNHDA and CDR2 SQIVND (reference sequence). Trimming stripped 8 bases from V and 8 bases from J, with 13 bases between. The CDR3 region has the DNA TGTGCCAGTTCCGGGACGGTGGATTCACCCCTCCACTTT. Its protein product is CASSGTVDSPLHF. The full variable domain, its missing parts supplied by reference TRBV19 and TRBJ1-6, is DGGITQSPKYLFRKEGQNVTLSCEQNLNHDAMYWYRQDPGQGLRLIYYSQIVNDFQKGDIAEGYSVSREKKESFPLTVTSAQKNPTAFYLCASSGTVDSPLHFGNGTRLTVT.

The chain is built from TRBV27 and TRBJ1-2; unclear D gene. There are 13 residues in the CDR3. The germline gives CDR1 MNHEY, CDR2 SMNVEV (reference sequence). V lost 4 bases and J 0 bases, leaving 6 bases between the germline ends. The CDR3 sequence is CASSYVPNYGYTF. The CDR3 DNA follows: TGTGCCAGCAGTTATGTTCCTAACTATGGCTACACCTTC.

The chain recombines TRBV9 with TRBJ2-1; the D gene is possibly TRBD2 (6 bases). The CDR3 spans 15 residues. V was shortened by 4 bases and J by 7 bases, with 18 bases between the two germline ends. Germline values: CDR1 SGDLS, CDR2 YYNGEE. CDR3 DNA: TGTGCCAGCAGCCCCGCCGGACTATCTGGGAATGAGCAGTTCTTC. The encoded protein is CASSPAGLSGNEQFF. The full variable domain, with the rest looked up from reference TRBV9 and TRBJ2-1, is DSGVTQTPKHLITATGQRVTLRCSPRSGDLSVYWYQQSLDQGLQFLIQYYNGEERAKGNILERFSAQQFPDLHSELNLSSLELGDSALYFCASSPAGLSGNEQFFGPGTRLTVL.

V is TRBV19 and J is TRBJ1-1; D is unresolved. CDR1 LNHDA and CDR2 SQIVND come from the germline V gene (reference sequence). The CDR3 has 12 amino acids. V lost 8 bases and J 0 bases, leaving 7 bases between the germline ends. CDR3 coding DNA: TGTGCCAGTCGACGGATGAACACTGAAGCTTTCTTT. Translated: CASRRMNTEAFF.

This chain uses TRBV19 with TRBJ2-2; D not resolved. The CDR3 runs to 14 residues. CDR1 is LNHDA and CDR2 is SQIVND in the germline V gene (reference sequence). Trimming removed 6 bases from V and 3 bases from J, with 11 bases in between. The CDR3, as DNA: TGTGCCAGTAGGGGCAGCTTGGACACCGGGGAGCTGTTTTTT. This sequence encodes CASRGSLDTGELFF.

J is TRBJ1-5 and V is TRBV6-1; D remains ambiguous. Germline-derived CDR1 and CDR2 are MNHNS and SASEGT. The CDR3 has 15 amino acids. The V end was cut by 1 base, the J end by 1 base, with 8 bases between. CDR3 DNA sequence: TGTGCCAGCAGTGAAGTAGCCAGAAGCAATCAGCCCCAGCATTTT. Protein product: CASSEVARSNQPQHF.

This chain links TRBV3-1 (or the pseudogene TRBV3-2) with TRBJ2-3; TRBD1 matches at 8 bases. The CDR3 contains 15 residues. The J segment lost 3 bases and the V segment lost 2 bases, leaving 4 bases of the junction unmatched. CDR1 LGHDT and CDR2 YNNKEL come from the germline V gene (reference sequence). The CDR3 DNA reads TGTGCCAGCAGCCAAAGGGACAGGAGAACAGATACGCAGTATTTT. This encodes CASSQRDRRTDTQYF.

CDR3 DNA sequence: TGTGCCAGCAGCTTAGCCGGGGTTCACAATGAGCAGTTCTTC. Its protein product is CASSLAGVHNEQFF. This sequence joins TRBV7-2 and TRBJ2-1, with D tentatively TRBD2 (5 bases). Germline V lookup: CDR1 SGHTA, CDR2 FQGNSA. The CDR3 length is 14 residues. V lost 0 bases to trimming and J lost 5 bases, with 8 bases between them.

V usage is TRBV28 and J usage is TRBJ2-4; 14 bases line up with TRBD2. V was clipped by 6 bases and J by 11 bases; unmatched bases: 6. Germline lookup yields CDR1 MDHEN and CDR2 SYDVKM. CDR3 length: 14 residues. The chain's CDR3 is CASRKGGLAGVQYF. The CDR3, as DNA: TGTGCCAGCAGAAAAGGGGGACTAGCGGGAGTTCAGTACTTC.

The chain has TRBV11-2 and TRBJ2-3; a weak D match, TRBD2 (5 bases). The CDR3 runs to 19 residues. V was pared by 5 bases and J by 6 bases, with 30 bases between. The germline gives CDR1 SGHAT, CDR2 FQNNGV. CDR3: CASSPSTRDYYVVPDTQYF. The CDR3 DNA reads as TGTGCCAGCAGCCCCTCTACCCGTGACTATTATGTAGTACCTGATACGCAGTATTTT.

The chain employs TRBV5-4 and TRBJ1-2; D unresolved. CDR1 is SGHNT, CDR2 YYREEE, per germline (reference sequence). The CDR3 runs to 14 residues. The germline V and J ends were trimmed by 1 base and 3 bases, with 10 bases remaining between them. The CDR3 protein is CASSLQGMHYGYTF. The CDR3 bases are TGTGCCAGCAGCTTGCAAGGGATGCACTATGGCTACACCTTC. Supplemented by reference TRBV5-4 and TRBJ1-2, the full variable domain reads ETGVTQSPTHLIKTRGQQVTLRCSSQSGHNTVSWYQQALGQGPQFIFQYYREEENGRGNFPPRFSGLQFPNYSSELNVNALELDDSALYLCASSLQGMHYGYTFGSGTRLTVV.

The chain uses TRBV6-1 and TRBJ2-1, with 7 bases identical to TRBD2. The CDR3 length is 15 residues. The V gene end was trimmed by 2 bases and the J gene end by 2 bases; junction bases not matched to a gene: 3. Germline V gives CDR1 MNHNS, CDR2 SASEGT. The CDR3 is CASSEQAGAYNEQFF. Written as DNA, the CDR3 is TGTGCCAGCAGTGAACAGGCGGGGGCCTACAATGAGCAGTTCTTC.

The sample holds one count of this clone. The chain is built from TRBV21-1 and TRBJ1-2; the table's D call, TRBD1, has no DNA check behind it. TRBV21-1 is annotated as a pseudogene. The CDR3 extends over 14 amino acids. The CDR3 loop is CASSRGSRDYGYTF. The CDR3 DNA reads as TGTGCCAGCTCAAGGGGCTCCCGGGACTATGGCTACACCTTC.